This entry features one T cell receptor (beta chain) sequence. Trimming removed 3 bases from V and 3 bases from J, with 11 bases in between. The CDR3 is 14 amino acids. Germline V lookup: CDR1 MNHEY, CDR2 SMNVEV (reference sequence). Per the original methods: Cell counts per sample came from amplifying reference gene primers. Repertoires were generated with immunoSEQ multiplex PCR, while TCRdb's copy carries only in-frame clones and drops some. V and J calls and clone size are copied from that table; D and trimming were computed from the DNA. Among 40,000 to 45,000 clones listed, around 90% were seen once. The record originates from a study of blood T cell repertoires in COVID-19. Across the study: PBMCs, B-cell-depleted T cells, or T cells provided the cDNA or gDNA that made up the material.

The chain employs TRBV27 and TRBJ2-5; tentative D call: TRBD1 (6 bases). The source material was peripheral blood. The TCR originated in a man aged 50 or older with active COVID-19. CDR3 amino acids: CASSLQGWEETQYF. CDR3 nucleotide sequence: TGTGCCAGCAGTTTGCAGGGGTGGGAAGAGACCCAGTACTTC.